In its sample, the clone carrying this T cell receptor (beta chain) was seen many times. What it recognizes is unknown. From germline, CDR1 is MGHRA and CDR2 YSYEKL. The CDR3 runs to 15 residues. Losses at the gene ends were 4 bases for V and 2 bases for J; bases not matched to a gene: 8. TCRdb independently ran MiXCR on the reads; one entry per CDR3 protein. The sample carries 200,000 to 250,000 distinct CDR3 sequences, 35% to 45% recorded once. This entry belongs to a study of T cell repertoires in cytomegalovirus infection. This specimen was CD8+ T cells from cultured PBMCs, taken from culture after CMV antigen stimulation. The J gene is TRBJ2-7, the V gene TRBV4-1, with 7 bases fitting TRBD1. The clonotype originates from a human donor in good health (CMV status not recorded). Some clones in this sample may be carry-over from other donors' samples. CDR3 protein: CASSPRQGIAYEQYF. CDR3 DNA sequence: TGCGCCAGCAGCCCGAGACAGGGAATAGCCTACGAGCAGTACTTC.